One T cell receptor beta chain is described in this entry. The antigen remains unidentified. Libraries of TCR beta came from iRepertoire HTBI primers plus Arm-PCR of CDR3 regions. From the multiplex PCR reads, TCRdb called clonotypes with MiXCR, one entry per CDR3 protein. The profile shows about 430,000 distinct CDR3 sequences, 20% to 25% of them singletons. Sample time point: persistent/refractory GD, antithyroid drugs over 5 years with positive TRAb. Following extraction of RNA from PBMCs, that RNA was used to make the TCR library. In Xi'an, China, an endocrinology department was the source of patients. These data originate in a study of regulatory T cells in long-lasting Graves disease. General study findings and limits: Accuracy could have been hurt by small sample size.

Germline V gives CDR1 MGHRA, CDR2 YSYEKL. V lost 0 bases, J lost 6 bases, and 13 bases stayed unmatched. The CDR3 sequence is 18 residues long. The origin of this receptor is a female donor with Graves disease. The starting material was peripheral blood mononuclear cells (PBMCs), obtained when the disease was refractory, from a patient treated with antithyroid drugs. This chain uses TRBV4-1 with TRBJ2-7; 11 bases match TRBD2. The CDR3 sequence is CASSQDFLLAGEGGEQYF. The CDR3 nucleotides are TGCGCCAGCAGCCAAGATTTCTTACTAGCGGGAGAAGGTGGCGAGCAGTACTTC.